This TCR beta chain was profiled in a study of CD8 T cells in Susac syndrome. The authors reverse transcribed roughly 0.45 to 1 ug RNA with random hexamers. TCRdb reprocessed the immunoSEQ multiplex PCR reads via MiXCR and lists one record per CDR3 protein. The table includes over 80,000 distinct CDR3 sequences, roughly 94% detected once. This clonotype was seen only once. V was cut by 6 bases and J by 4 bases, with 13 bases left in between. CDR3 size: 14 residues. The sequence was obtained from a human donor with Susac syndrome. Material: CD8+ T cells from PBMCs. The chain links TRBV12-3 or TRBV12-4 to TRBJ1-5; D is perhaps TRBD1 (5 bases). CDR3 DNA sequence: TGTGCCAGCAGAGCCGGGACTGGGAATCAGCCCCAGCATTTT. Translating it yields CASRAGTGNQPQHF.